Reported below is one TCR beta chain. Its antigen is not identified. This CDR3 is built from 13 residues. CDR1 is SQVTM and CDR2 is ANQGSEA in the germline V gene. The V gene lost 4 bases and the J gene lost 2 bases, with 9 bases spanning the gap. Patients who underwent sequencing had shown CD8+CD57+ cell expansion by flow cytometry. Each patient gave a blood sample that was collected before any therapy had been received. Using genomic DNA as the template, TCR beta VDJ and CDR3 profiling was carried out. MiXCR, run by TCRdb on the reads, gives a single entry per CDR3 protein. The repertoire has 150,000 or so distinct CDR3 sequences, 40% to 60% of them found once; the top ten carry more than 30%. This specimen belongs to a study of CD8+CD57+ T cells in acquired aplastic anemia. The wider study: DNA recovered from sorted CD4+ and CD8+ cells had a mean of approximately 3.5 ug.

Findings and caveats of the study: With respect to CD8+ Simpson's diversity, patients and controls did not differ significantly. Patients and controls had in common fewer than 30 CD8+ CDR3 sequences.

The clonotype comes from a human donor with aplastic anemia. The chain uses TRBV29-1 and TRBJ1-3; D is ambiguous. The sample comprised sorted CD4+, CD8+, or CD8+CD57+ T cells (not recorded which) from PBMCs. CDR3 loop: CSVVGRTGNTIYF. The CDR3, as DNA: TGCAGCGTTGTGGGTCGAACTGGAAACACCATATATTTT.